Ten or more counts support the clone carrying this T cell receptor (beta chain). TCRdb re-called the 5' RACE reads through MiXCR, storing one row per CDR3 protein. The table shows about 690,000 distinct CDR3 sequences, with roughly 6% occurring only once. The data stem from a study of identical twins. Germline V lookup: CDR1 SQVTM, CDR2 ANQGSEA. V shed 4 bases and J shed 6 bases, with 8 bases lying between them. CDR3 length: 11 amino acids. The chain uses TRBV29-1 and TRBJ2-3; perhaps D is TRBD1 or TRBD2 (5 bases each). The clonotype comes from a man aged 18 to 29 in good health. The specimen was naive T cells sorted from blood. The CDR3 bases are TGCAGCGTTGTTTGGGGGGATACGCAGTATTTT. Its protein is CSVVWGDTQYF.